The entry below gives a single TCR beta chain sequence along with its context. Which antigen it targets is not known. Within one base of it there is no much larger clone, and no base qualities were kept. This sample is drawn from a study of T cell responses to AZD1222 COVID-19 vaccine (dated by TCRdb to the early 2020s). Some background on the complete study: A total of 233 trial participants underwent TCR sequencing, of whom roughly 210 had received two doses of AZD1222 and around 25 had received two doses of the MenACWY control vaccine. Trial participants were enrolled into age subgroups of 18-55, 56-69 and 70-plus years, which contained 148, 28 and 57 TCR-sequenced participants, respectively. Study-wide conclusions, independent of this receptor: The whole spike protein was spanned by vaccine-associated CD4 TCRs, and dominant responses were seen in regions 160-218 and 743-854. Participants were mostly white British and included more females than males, and it was suggested by the authors that clonal diversity may have been underestimated. The 56-69-year group was small, and its depth increase did not reach significance, likely because of low power. Because no day 14 peak-response samples were available, the repertoires could be characterized only after the peak T cell response. Epitopes outside the regions mutated in the B.1.351 and B.1.1.7 variants were reportedly recognized by nearly half of the unique spike-specific TCRs. After two AZD1222 doses, both the breadth and the depth of spike-specific TCRs were significantly higher than at day 0 and than in MenACWY recipients. Only 5 to 7 AZD1222 recipients were SARS-CoV-2 seropositive at baseline, limiting conclusions about previously exposed vaccinees.

The CDR3 regions of human TCRbeta chains were analyzed by immunosequencing. As for the original processing: Repertoire TCRs were checked for matches against a reference library of SARS-CoV-2-specific TCRs that had been generated using the MIRA antigen-specificity platform. Breadth meant the fraction of unique TCRs that were SARS-CoV-2-associated, whereas depth meant the fraction of total T cells that were SARS-CoV-2-associated. Using the MIRA data, each spike-specific TCR was mapped to the spike region that the TCR reacts to and placed in a CD4 or CD8 class. Log10-transformed breadth and depth values were compared by one-way ANOVA with Sidak's multiple comparisons tests. TCRdb mirrors the immuneACCESS table, restricted to in-frame sequences. Some clones are absent from its copies; in checked studies, under half trace to an unresolved V gene, and the reason for the others is unknown. V, J and clone size were drawn from that table, and D and trimming were deduced from the DNA. The sample profile shows approximately 80,000 clones; roughly 88% of them were found once. The biggest ten clones account for about 10% of the sample.

This specimen's time point label, per the study, means: about 28 days (+/-7) after the second vaccine dose. Because spike-specific TCR depth and breadth did not differ between the two schedules, AZD1222 recipients who got a second dose at roughly 4 weeks were pooled with those who got a second dose at roughly 12 weeks. Vaccinee samples were obtained from the UK trials COV001 and COV002, which included a single-blind randomized controlled phase 2/3 trial of AZD1222 (ChAdOx1 nCoV-19) in healthy adults. For TCRbeta chain sequencing, PBMC samples from trial participants were taken at day 0 and at day 28 after the second dose. Deletion took 2 bases off V and 4 bases off J, with a span of 6 bases between the germline ends. The CDR3 measures 14 amino acids from cysteine to phenylalanine. Only CDR3 DNA is held: 42 bases, read in frame from base 1. From the germline V gene, CDR1 is SGHVS and CDR2 is FQNEAQ.

This sequence originates from an adult who received the AZD1222 COVID-19 vaccine. The V gene is TRBV7-8 and the J gene is TRBJ1-6, with no confidently assigned D gene. The sample in question was peripheral blood, obtained 28 days after the second AZD1222 dose. In nucleotide form, the sequence is TGTGCCAGCAGCTTATCACAGTATAATTCACCCCTCCACTTT. Its product reads: CASSLSQYNSPLHF.